One sample yielded the 18 T cell receptor beta chains listed below, sequenced in a study of T cell responses to AZD1222 COVID-19 vaccine. Assay: immunoSEQ multiplex PCR; the TCRdb copy retains only in-frame clones and omits some. The data show some 180,000 clones, roughly 92% seen once. The source material was peripheral blood, sampled 28 days after the second AZD1222 dose. These receptors were obtained from an adult who received the AZD1222 COVID-19 vaccine.

The chain links TRBV7-3 to TRBJ1-2; 9 nucleotides line up with TRBD1. Germline loops: CDR1 SGHTA, CDR2 FQGTGA. CDR3 size: 14 residues. With 5 bases clipped from V and 4 bases from J, the junction kept 5 bases outside the gene matches. As DNA, the CDR3 is TGTGCCAGCAGCGCGTCGGGACAGGGCTATGGCTACACCTTC. As protein: CASSASGQGYGYTF.

The chain carries TRBV6-2 or TRBV6-3 and TRBJ1-2; D gene unclear. V was cut by 2 bases and J by 7 bases, with 5 bases left in between. The CDR3 spans 11 residues. Germline V gives CDR1 MNHEY, CDR2 SVGEGT. In DNA form, the CDR3 reads TGTGCCAGCAGTTACGTCCTTGGCTACACCTTC. As protein: CASSYVLGYTF.

The chain couples TRBV15 to TRBJ2-7; 7 bases are a match to TRBD2. The CDR3 contains 19 residues. Losses at the gene ends were 0 bases for V and 0 bases for J; bases not matched to a gene: 14. Germline lookup yields CDR1 LNHNV and CDR2 YYDKDF (reference sequence). The CDR3 loop reads CATSRDLLRAGRFSYEQYF. In DNA form, the CDR3 reads TGTGCCACCAGCAGAGATCTTCTCCGAGCGGGAAGGTTCTCCTACGAGCAGTACTTC.

This clone came up once. The genes are TRBV6-2 or TRBV6-3 and TRBJ1-5; D gene uncertain. Looked up from germline, CDR1 is MNHEY and CDR2 is SVGEGT. V lost 2 bases to trimming and J lost 4 bases, with 9 bases between them. The CDR3 covers 14 residues. CDR3 residues: CASSYRVTNQPQHF. CDR3 sequence (DNA): TGTGCCAGCAGTTACAGGGTAACTAATCAGCCCCAGCATTTT.

The rearrangement uses TRBV2 and TRBJ1-4; 10 bases match TRBD1. V shed 2 bases, J shed 8 bases, and the junction held 8 bases outside the gene matches. The CDR3 loop spans 16 amino acids. CDR1 is SNHLY and CDR2 is FYNNEI in the germline V gene. DNA for the CDR3: TGTGCCAGCAGTGAACCAGGACAGGGGGGGAACGAAAAACTGTTTTTT. This sequence encodes CASSEPGQGGNEKLFF.

This chain joins TRBV6-5 and TRBJ1-4; maybe TRBD1 (5 bases). Germline lookup yields CDR1 MNHEY and CDR2 SVGAGI. The CDR3 loop spans 14 amino acids. Trimming took off 6 bases at V and 0 bases at J, with 8 bases between the two ends. CDR3 nucleotide sequence: TGTGCCAGCAGGGGGCGTGCAACTAATGAAAAACTGTTTTTT. This translates into CASRGRATNEKLFF.

CDR3 amino acids: CASRQQLLGRPEGYTF. The CDR3 DNA reads as TGTGCCAGCAGACAACAACTTTTGGGCAGGCCCGAAGGCTACACCTTC. The gene calls are TRBV2 and TRBJ1-2; no reliable D call. The germline CDR1 and CDR2 sequences are SNHLY and FYNNEI. The germline V and J ends were trimmed by 6 bases and 8 bases, with 25 bases remaining between them. The CDR3 is 16 residues long.

V gene TRBV27 combines with J gene TRBJ1-5; the D gene is possibly TRBD1 (5 bases). The CDR3 is 16 residues long. Trimming left V 6 bases short and J 4 bases short, with 19 bases between. CDR1 and CDR2 (germline): MNHEY, SMNVEV (reference sequence). This CDR3 is CASRPSETARNQPQHF. The DNA of the CDR3 is TGTGCCAGCAGACCATCCGAGACAGCCAGGAATCAGCCCCAGCATTTT.

The rearrangement links TRBV6-5 to TRBJ1-3; D is perhaps TRBD1 (6 bases). Looked up from germline, CDR1 is MNHEY and CDR2 is SVGAGI. The CDR3 runs to 14 residues. The V end lost 2 bases, the J end lost 3 bases, and 8 bases lay between the germline ends. In DNA form, the CDR3 reads TGTGCCAGCAGTTACGGGGGGCTTGGAAACACCATATATTTT. Amino acids: CASSYGGLGNTIYF.

By its share, this clone is medium-sized. The genes are TRBV5-4 and TRBJ1-6; D is ambiguous. Trimming removed 2 bases from V and 5 bases from J, with 2 bases in between. CDR1 and CDR2 from the germline V gene are SGHNT and YYREEE (reference sequence). The CDR3 has 12 amino acids. The CDR3 nucleotides read TGTGCCAGCAGCTTAAATAATTCACCCCTCCACTTT. This codes for CASSLNNSPLHF.

This chain connects TRBV30 to TRBJ1-3, with D uncertain. In germline, CDR1 is GTSNPN, CDR2 SVGIG (reference sequence). V was cut by 4 bases and J by 0 bases, with 1 base left in between. The CDR3 spans 11 residues. The CDR3 reads CAWTSGNTIYF. CDR3 coding DNA: TGTGCCTGGACCTCTGGAAACACCATATATTTT.

The chain has TRBV4-1 and TRBJ1-4, with D possibly TRBD1 on 5 matching bases. V lost 4 bases, J lost 8 bases, and 8 bases lay in between. Germline V gene lookup returns CDR1 MGHRA and CDR2 YSYEKL. This CDR3 contains 12 residues. CDR3 nucleotides: TGCGCCAGCAGCCCCCAGGGCGAAAAACTGTTTTTT. Translated: CASSPQGEKLFF.

The chain recombines TRBV6-1 with TRBJ1-1, with TRBD1 as a possible D gene (5 bases). Germline lookup yields CDR1 MNHNS and CDR2 SASEGT. Trimming pared 1 base from V and 5 bases from J, leaving 14 bases between. This CDR3 comprises 15 residues. The CDR3 DNA reads as TGTGCCAGCAGTGAAGTTGTCAGGGAATCGACTGAAGCTTTCTTT. Its translation is CASSEVVRESTEAFF.

The chain employs TRBV28 and TRBJ2-1; the D is unclear. This CDR3 is 11 amino acids long. Germline assignment: CDR1 MDHEN and CDR2 SYDVKM. V was trimmed by 3 bases and J by 8 bases, leaving 5 bases between them. The CDR3 region has the DNA TGTGCCAGCAGTTTCGTCCATGAGCAGTTCTTC. It is translated as CASSFVHEQFF.

V usage is TRBV9 and J usage is TRBJ2-1; TRBD2 matches 11 bases. The CDR3 is 15 amino acids. V was clipped by 4 bases and J by 4 bases; unmatched bases: 4. Looked up from germline, CDR1 is SGDLS and CDR2 is YYNGEE. The CDR3 coding sequence is TGTGCCAGCAGCCTTAGCGGGAGGGTATACAATGAGCAGTTCTTC. Its protein is CASSLSGRVYNEQFF.

The DNA of the CDR3 is TGTGCCAGCAGCCTTGAGGGGGGACAAGCTTTCTTT. Translating gives CASSLEGGQAFF. This chain joins TRBV7-2 and TRBJ1-1; maybe TRBD1 (6 bases). The germline V gene encodes CDR1 SGHTA and CDR2 FQGNSA. Trimming pared 5 bases from V and 9 bases from J, leaving 13 bases between. The CDR3 consists of 12 residues.

The chain is built from TRBV18 and TRBJ1-6, with D hard to call. CDR1 and CDR2 from the germline V gene are KGHSH and LQKENI. The CDR3 totals 16 residues. Trimming removed 5 bases from V and 5 bases from J, with 16 bases in between. CDR3 nucleotides: TGTGCCAGCTCAGCCGACGGCAGTTACAATAATTCACCCCTCCACTTT. Translation gives CASSADGSYNNSPLHF.

The chain joins TRBV3-1 (or the pseudogene TRBV3-2) to TRBJ1-5; possibly TRBD1 for D (6 bases). This CDR3 contains 15 residues. The V and J ends lost 0 bases and 7 bases respectively, with 13 bases between them. Germline lookup yields CDR1 LGHDT and CDR2 YNNKEL (reference sequence). CDR3 in amino acids: CASSQDLQGGQPQHF. In DNA form, the CDR3 reads TGTGCCAGCAGCCAAGATCTACAGGGAGGGCAGCCCCAGCATTTT.